This TCR beta chain was captured by sequencing in a study of blood T cell repertoires in COVID-19. Study as a whole: Sources were T cells, B-cell-depleted T cells, or PBMCs; the material itself was cDNA or gDNA.

With 4 bases clipped from V and 7 bases from J, the junction kept 5 bases outside the gene matches. The CDR3 length is 13 residues. Germline V CDR1 and CDR2: MGHDK, SYGVNS. Only one count was recorded for this clone. Residents of about two dozen US areas, aged roughly 18 to 95 years, made up the participants. Symptom resolution, clearance, or two negative PCRs marked the recovered donors of Cohort 3. Assay: immunoSEQ multiplex PCR; the TCRdb copy retains only in-frame clones and omits some. The data show 150,000 to 200,000 clones, with around four fifths seen just once and 4.4% held by the top ten. The receptor was derived from a woman in her fifties or sixties who had recovered from COVID-19. This chain connects TRBV25-1 to TRBJ1-2, with 8 nucleotides matching TRBD1. The sequencing sample was made of PBMCs or T cells enriched from blood (not recorded which). The CDR3 is CASSGLDRVGYTF. CDR3 in DNA: TGTGCCAGCAGTGGCTTGGACAGGGTTGGCTACACCTTC.